Sequencing of this T cell receptor beta chain was carried out in a study of regulatory T cells in long-lasting Graves disease. This clonotype was seen a few times. Its antigen is unknown. Study-wide results and caveats: Persistent Graves' patients showed less TCR diversity than newly diagnosed patients showed. TRBV28, TRBJ1-2 and TRBJ2-5 emerged as the favored segments in persistent disease.

For TCR beta, libraries came from iRepertoire HTBI primers and Arm-PCR of CDR3 regions. Using its own MiXCR run on the multiplex PCR reads, TCRdb lists one record per CDR3 protein. The sample contains around 400,000 distinct CDR3 sequences, more than 20% of which appear only once. The germline V and J ends were trimmed by 2 bases and 1 base, with 9 bases remaining between them. CDR3 length: 13 residues. Germline CDR1 reads GTSNPN; CDR2 reads SVGIG (reference sequence). As for time point: persistent/refractory GD, antithyroid drugs over 5 years with positive TRAb. RNA from PBMCs was the source of the TCR library. With EDTA tubes as the receptacles, around 10 milliliters of peripheral blood were drawn.

The TCR was taken from a woman in her thirties or forties with Graves disease. The V and J genes are TRBV30 and TRBJ2-7; tentatively, D is TRBD1 (5 bases). Sequences were derived from peripheral blood mononuclear cells (PBMCs), sampled when the disease was refractory, from a patient treated with antithyroid drugs. The CDR3 loop is CAWSRDRSYEQYF. The CDR3 bases are TGTGCCTGGAGTCGCGACAGATCCTACGAGCAGTACTTC.